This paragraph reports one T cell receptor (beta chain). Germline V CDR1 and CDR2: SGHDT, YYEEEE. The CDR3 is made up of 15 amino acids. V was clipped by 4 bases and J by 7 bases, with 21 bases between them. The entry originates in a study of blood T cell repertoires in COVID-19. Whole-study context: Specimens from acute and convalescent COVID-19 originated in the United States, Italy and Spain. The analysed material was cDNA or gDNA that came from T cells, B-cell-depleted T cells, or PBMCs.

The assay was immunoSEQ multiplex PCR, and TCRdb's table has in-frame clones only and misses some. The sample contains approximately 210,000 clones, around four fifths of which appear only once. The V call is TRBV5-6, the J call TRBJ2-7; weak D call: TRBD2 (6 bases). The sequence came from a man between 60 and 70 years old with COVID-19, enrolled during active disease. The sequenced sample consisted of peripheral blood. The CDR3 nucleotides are TGTGCCAGCAGCCCCCCCGGGGGAACAACTAGGGAGCAGTACTTC. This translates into CASSPPGGTTREQYF.